The clone carrying this TCR beta chain was observed a few times. Antigen specificity is unknown. The entry originates in a study of post-analysis software for immune sequencing data. Study details: Included courses were relapsing-remitting and secondary progressive multiple sclerosis; progressive-relapsing multiple sclerosis was also included.

Unique molecular identifiers featured in each of the TCR beta cDNA libraries. Input amounts of 1 to 10 million T cells were used. These gave around 500,000 cDNA molecules, so each molecule approximated one T cell. MiXCR, run by TCRdb on the PCR reads, gives a single entry per CDR3 protein. The sample holds roughly 870,000 distinct CDR3 sequences; 53% are singletons and the top ten take 4.6%. General study findings and limits: Five or six TRBV segments (TRBV5-6, TRBV5-1 and TRBV20-1 among them) occurred more frequently in patients than in controls.

Germline V lookup: CDR1 SQVTM, CDR2 ANQGSEA. V was cut by 3 bases and J by 6 bases, with 7 bases left in between. CDR3 length: 11 residues. The chain couples TRBV29-1 to TRBJ2-3; D ambiguous. The sequence was obtained from a girl aged 5-17 years with multiple sclerosis. The sequenced material came from blood. CDR3 nucleotide sequence: TGCAGCGTTGAGGGGTTCGATACGCAGTATTTT. It specifies CSVEGFDTQYF.